This TCR beta chain was captured in a study of cytomegalovirus exposure and HLA in healthy donors. Turning to the study itself: When just under 400 donors were genotyped, roughly 82% of them were found to fall in the Caucasian-associated ancestry cluster. Regarding the study as a whole: In vitro, three CMV-associated chains proved specific for CMV antigens. For TCR beta chains, V- and J-gene trimming was later linked to a missense DCLRE1C variant. Among donors in an Asian-associated ancestry cluster, a later analysis reportedly found fewer N-insertions than the approximately 670-donor mean.

13 Jbeta primers and 60 Vbeta primers were used for the PCR. Using immunoSEQ multiplex PCR, the repertoire was profiled, and TCRdb retains in-frame clones only, with some absent. The sample has 150,000 to 200,000 clones, about 75% seen once. Germline lookup yields CDR1 WSHSY and CDR2 SAAADI. J lost 0 bases, V lost 2 bases, and 5 bases had no gene match. The CDR3 has 16 residues. With respect to this clone: Its target is unknown.

The gene calls are TRBV10-2 and TRBJ1-1; 8 bases align to TRBD1. This receptor was identified in a man between 18 and 29 years old in good health and CMV-seropositive. The sample comprised PBMCs. In DNA, the CDR3 is TGCGCCAGCAGTGAGCCAGGACAGGGCATGAACACTGAAGCTTTCTTT. As protein: CASSEPGQGMNTEAFF.